Sequencing of this T cell receptor (beta chain) was carried out in a study of a mutant IDH1 vaccine in newly diagnosed glioma. On the study more broadly: Vaccination was launched 4-6 weeks after radiotherapy alone, or with temozolomide cycles.

The CDR3 is made up of 15 amino acids. Germline CDR1 reads SGHAT; CDR2 reads FQNNGV. Trimming took 0 bases from V and 12 from J; bases not matched to a gene: 8. About this clone: The antigen remains undetermined.

Stated time point: week 35, safety follow-up. It was 300 ug of mutant IDH1 20-mer peptide that made up each vaccine dose, given with topical imiquimod. Patients underwent eight vaccinations, which took place in weeks 1, 3, 5, 7, 11, 15, 19 and 23. Donor diagnoses consisted of new WHO grade 3 or 4 IDH1-mutant, ATRX-lost astrocytomas. TCRdb keeps only in-frame clones here, not all; method: immunoSEQ multiplex PCR. The sample lists around 50,000 clones, 88% occurring once. The receptor was isolated from a woman aged 40 to 50 with glioma. The specimen was PBMCs, collected from a glioma patient whose treatment included an IDH1 peptide vaccine. V usage is TRBV11-2 and J usage is TRBJ2-1; the match to TRBD2 covers 10 bases. The CDR3 here is CASSLDRVAGGPQFF. The DNA of the CDR3 is TGTGCCAGCAGCTTAGATAGGGTAGCGGGGGGTCCGCAGTTCTTC.